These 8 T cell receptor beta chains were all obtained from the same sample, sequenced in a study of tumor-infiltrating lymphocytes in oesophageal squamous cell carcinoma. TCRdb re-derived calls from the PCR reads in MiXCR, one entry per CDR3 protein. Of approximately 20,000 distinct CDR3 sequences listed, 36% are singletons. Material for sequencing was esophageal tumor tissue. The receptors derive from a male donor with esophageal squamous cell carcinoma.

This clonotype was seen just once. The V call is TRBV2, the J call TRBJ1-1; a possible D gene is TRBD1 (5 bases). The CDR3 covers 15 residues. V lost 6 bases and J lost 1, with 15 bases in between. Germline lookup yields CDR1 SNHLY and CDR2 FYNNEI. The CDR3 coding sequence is TGTGCCAGCAGCGACACACAGGTTGGGAACACTGAAGCTTTCTTT. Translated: CASSDTQVGNTEAFF.

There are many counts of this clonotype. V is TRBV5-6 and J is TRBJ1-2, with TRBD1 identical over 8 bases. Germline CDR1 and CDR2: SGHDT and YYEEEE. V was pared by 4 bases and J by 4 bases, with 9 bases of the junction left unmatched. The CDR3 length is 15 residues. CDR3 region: CASSLDRGGLYGYTF. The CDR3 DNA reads TGTGCCAGCAGCCTTGACAGGGGAGGGCTCTATGGCTACACCTTC.

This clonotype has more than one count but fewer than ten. The CDR3 bases are TGTGCCAGCAGCTTTTCGGGCGGAGAGACCCAGTACTTC. Translated, it gives CASSFSGGETQYF. The rearrangement links TRBV7-8 to TRBJ2-5, with D unresolved. The germline V gene encodes CDR1 SGHVS and CDR2 FQNEAQ. CDR3 length: 13 amino acids. V lost 3 bases to trimming and J lost 4 bases, with 9 bases between them.

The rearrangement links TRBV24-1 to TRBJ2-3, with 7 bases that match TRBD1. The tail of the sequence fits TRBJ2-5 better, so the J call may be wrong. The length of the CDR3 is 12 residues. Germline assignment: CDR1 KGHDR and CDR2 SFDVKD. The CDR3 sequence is CASRGLGETQYF. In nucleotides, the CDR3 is TGTGCCTCAAGGGGGCTGGGAGAGACCCAGTACTTC.

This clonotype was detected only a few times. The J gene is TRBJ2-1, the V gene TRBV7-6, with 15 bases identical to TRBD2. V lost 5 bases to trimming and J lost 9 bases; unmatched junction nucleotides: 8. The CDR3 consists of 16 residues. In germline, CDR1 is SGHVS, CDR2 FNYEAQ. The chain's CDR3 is CASSRRTSGGAVEQFF. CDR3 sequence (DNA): TGTGCCAGCAGCCGACGGACTAGCGGGGGGGCTGTTGAGCAGTTCTTC.

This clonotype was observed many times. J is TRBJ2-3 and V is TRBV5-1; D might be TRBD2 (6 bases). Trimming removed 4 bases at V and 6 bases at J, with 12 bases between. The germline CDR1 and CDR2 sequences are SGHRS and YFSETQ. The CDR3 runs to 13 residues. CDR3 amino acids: CASSAGRTDTQYF. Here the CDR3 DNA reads TGCGCCAGCAGCGCGGGACGAACCGATACGCAGTATTTT.

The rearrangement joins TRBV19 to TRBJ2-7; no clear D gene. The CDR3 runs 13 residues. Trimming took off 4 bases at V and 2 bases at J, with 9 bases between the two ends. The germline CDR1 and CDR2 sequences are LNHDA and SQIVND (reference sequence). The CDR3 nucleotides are TGTGCCAGTAGTACTCCTGAGACCTACGAGCAGTACTTC. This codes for CASSTPETYEQYF.

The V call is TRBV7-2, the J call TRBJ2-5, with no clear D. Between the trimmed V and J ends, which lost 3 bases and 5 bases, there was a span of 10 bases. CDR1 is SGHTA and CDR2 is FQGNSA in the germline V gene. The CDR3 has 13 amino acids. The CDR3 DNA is TGTGCCAGCAGCTTGGTGGGTGGCGAGACCCAGTACTTC. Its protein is CASSLVGGETQYF.